A single sample is the source of the 30 T cell receptor beta chains below, sequenced in a study of control samples from healthy donors and cancer patients. Produced via immunoSEQ multiplex PCR; TCRdb's table is partial and in-frame only. The data show about 200,000 clones, and the top ten clones hold around 2%. The sequenced material came from blood. Receptors were obtained from a woman aged 30 to 39 in good health.

The genes are TRBV27 and TRBJ1-5; no firm D call. Trimming took off 5 bases at V and 9 bases at J, with 20 bases between the two ends. CDR3 length: 15 residues. Germline lookup yields CDR1 MNHEY and CDR2 SMNVEV (reference sequence). The CDR3 bases are TGTGCCAGCAGTAGGACGAGGCTTCAATCACGGCCCCAGCATTTT. The encoded protein is CASSRTRLQSRPQHF.

This chain joins TRBV4-1 and TRBJ1-1, with TRBD1 matching over 7 bases. The junction had 7 bases not matched to a gene; V was cut back by 4 bases and J by 5 bases. The CDR3 is made up of 14 amino acids. Germline V CDR1 and CDR2: MGHRA, YSYEKL. CDR3 DNA: TGCGCCAGCAGCCCCGACAGGGTAGGAACTGAAGCTTTCTTT. As protein: CASSPDRVGTEAFF.

This sequence joins TRBV25-1 and TRBJ2-7; D might be TRBD1 (5 bases). The ends were cut back, 4 bases at V and 7 bases at J, with 26 bases in the middle. This CDR3 is 17 amino acids long. CDR1 MGHDK and CDR2 SYGVNS come from the germline V gene. The CDR3 loop reads CASSAPPPDSESVEQYF. CDR3 nucleotides: TGTGCCAGCAGTGCGCCCCCGCCAGACAGTGAGTCGGTAGAGCAGTACTTC.

The CDR3 spells CASSLESGGAREQFF. CDR3 in DNA: TGTGCCAGCAGCTTAGAGAGCGGGGGGGCGCGGGAGCAGTTCTTC. The chain combines TRBV11-2 with TRBJ2-1; 10 nucleotides line up with TRBD2. Germline V gene sequence: CDR1 SGHAT, CDR2 FQNNGV. This CDR3 has 15 amino acids. V dropped 0 bases and J dropped 10; count of bases not matched to a gene: 6.

The chain employs TRBV6-2 or TRBV6-3 and TRBJ1-2, with D perhaps TRBD1 (5 bases). This CDR3 is 12 amino acids long. Trimming pared 5 bases from V and 4 bases from J, leaving 8 bases between. CDR1 is MNHEY, CDR2 SVGEGT, per germline. The CDR3 reads CASSQGLYGYTF. CDR3 nucleotide sequence: TGTGCCAGCAGTCAGGGCCTCTATGGCTACACCTTC.

The CDR3: CASSLGGAGDTQYF. CDR3 coding DNA: TGTGCCAGCAGCTTAGGGGGGGCTGGCGATACGCAGTATTTT. The chain recombines TRBV11-3 with TRBJ2-3; D tentatively reads TRBD1 or TRBD2 (6 bases each). Trimming took off 1 base at V and 6 bases at J, with 11 bases between the two ends. Germline CDR1 SGHNT, CDR2 YENEEA. CDR3 length equals 14 residues.

The V gene is TRBV6-5, the J gene TRBJ1-2; D call uncertain. This CDR3 region has 15 residues. The germline V and J ends were trimmed by 0 bases and 0 bases, with 8 bases remaining between them. Germline V lookup: CDR1 MNHEY, CDR2 SVGAGI. This CDR3 is CASSYSIPPNYGYTF. CDR3 coding DNA: TGTGCCAGCAGTTACTCGATTCCCCCTAACTATGGCTACACCTTC.

The chain recombines TRBV18 with TRBJ1-2, with 9 bases identical to TRBD1. The CDR3 extends over 13 amino acids. Germline-derived CDR1 and CDR2 are KGHSH and LQKENI. The V and J ends lost 6 bases and 7 bases, in that order; junction bases with no gene match: 6. CDR3: CASSPGQGGGYTF. The CDR3 DNA sequence: TGTGCCAGCTCCCCGGGACAGGGCGGTGGCTACACCTTC.

This rearrangement joins TRBV4-1 to TRBJ1-5, with D uncertain. V was shortened by 1 base and J by 0 bases, with 7 bases between the two germline ends. The CDR3 runs to 15 residues. Germline CDR1 is MGHRA and CDR2 is YSYEKL. This chain's CDR3 is CASSQADYSNQPQHF. The CDR3 bases are TGCGCCAGCAGCCAAGCAGACTATAGCAATCAGCCCCAGCATTTT.

J is TRBJ1-4 and V is TRBV7-9; TRBD1 matches at 9 bases. Per germline, CDR1 SEHNR and CDR2 FQNEAQ (reference sequence). Unmatched junction bases numbered 3, after V lost 5 bases and J lost 5 bases. The CDR3 is made up of 14 amino acids. The DNA for the CDR3 is TGTGCCAGCAGCGTACAGGGGGCAAATGAAAAACTGTTTTTT. Its translation is CASSVQGANEKLFF.

The chain joins TRBV2 to TRBJ2-3, with 10 positions matching TRBD1. V gave up 11 bases and J gave up 4 bases; unmatched junction bases: 9. CDR1 is SNHLY and CDR2 is FYNNEI in the germline V gene. This CDR3 region has 14 residues. The CDR3 nucleotides read TGTGCCCGCGGGACAGGGGAAGGATCAGATACGCAGTATTTT. It specifies CARGTGEGSDTQYF.

This chain joins TRBV28 and TRBJ1-1, with D hard to call. Per germline, CDR1 MDHEN and CDR2 SYDVKM. CDR3 length: 11 amino acids. V lost 3 bases and J lost 7, with 6 bases in between. Here the CDR3 DNA reads TGTGCCAGCAGTTTTAACTATGAAGCTTTCTTT. Translated, it gives CASSFNYEAFF.

The chain couples TRBV3-1 (or the pseudogene TRBV3-2) to TRBJ2-7; 8 nucleotides match TRBD1. With V trimmed by 4 bases and J by 5 bases, 10 bases remained unmatched. The CDR3 extends over 15 amino acids. Per germline, CDR1 LGHDT and CDR2 YNNKEL (reference sequence). CDR3 nucleotide sequence: TGTGCCAGCAGCCTTCTGGGGACAGGCAACCACGAGCAGTACTTC. Encoded protein: CASSLLGTGNHEQYF.

V is TRBV7-8 and J is TRBJ2-1; 8 bases are shared with TRBD1. Germline values: CDR1 SGHVS, CDR2 FQNEAQ. The CDR3 contains 14 residues. With 4 bases clipped from V and 5 bases from J, the junction kept 4 bases outside the gene matches. CDR3 DNA: TGTGCCAGCAGCTCCGGGACAGGTCACAATGAGCAGTTCTTC. It encodes CASSSGTGHNEQFF.

V is TRBV4-2 and J is TRBJ1-2, with TRBD1 matching over 7 bases. The V and J ends lost 5 bases and 3 bases, in that order; junction bases with no gene match: 15. The CDR3 is made up of 17 amino acids. The germline CDR1 and CDR2 sequences are LGHNA and YNFKEQ. The DNA of the CDR3 is TGTGCCAGCAGCTCCCGTCAGGGGGGCTCTTACGACTATGGCTACACCTTC. It encodes CASSSRQGGSYDYGYTF.

The chain combines TRBV28 with TRBJ1-2; D might be TRBD1 (5 bases). There are 14 residues in the CDR3. CDR1 and CDR2 from the germline V gene are MDHEN and SYDVKM. Trimming removed 6 bases at V and 5 bases at J, with 16 bases between. This chain's CDR3 is CASSQPSRGYGYTF. The CDR3 DNA reads TGTGCCAGCAGCCAGCCCTCCCGGGGGTATGGCTACACCTTC.

The chain links TRBV27 to TRBJ1-3; a possible D gene is TRBD1 (5 bases). Trimming cost V 2 bases and J 3 bases, with 14 bases left between them. The CDR3 length is 16 residues. The germline CDR1 and CDR2 sequences are MNHEY and SMNVEV (reference sequence). The CDR3 reads CASSLNAGAGGNTIYF. The CDR3 DNA sequence: TGTGCCAGCAGTTTAAACGCCGGGGCGGGTGGAAACACCATATATTTT.

This sequence joins TRBV30 and TRBJ1-1; D possibly corresponds to TRBD1 (6 bases). Trimming took off 0 bases at V and 5 bases at J, with 16 bases between the two ends. The CDR3 is 15 amino acids. The germline V gene encodes CDR1 GTSNPN and CDR2 SVGIG (reference sequence). The CDR3 bases are TGTGCCTGGAGTGTTAGGAGGCAGGGGAAAACTGAAGCTTTCTTT. It encodes CAWSVRRQGKTEAFF. Full variable domain (remainder filled in from reference TRBV30 and TRBJ1-1): SQTIHQWPATLVQPVGSPLSLECTVEGTSNPNLYWYRQAAGRGLQLLFYSVGIGQISSEVPQNLSASRPQDRQFILSSKKLLLSDSGFYLCAWSVRRQGKTEAFFGQGTRLTVV.

On this clone itself: Compared with germline, one end of the junction differs, possibly owing to a read error. The V gene is TRBV20-1, the J gene TRBJ1-1, with D unresolved. CDR3 size: 11 residues. From germline, CDR1 is DFQATT and CDR2 SNEGSKA (reference sequence). The CDR3 region is CSSSLNTEAFF. CDR3 DNA: TGCAGTTCTAGTCTAAACACTGAAGCTTTCTTT.

The chain is built from TRBV4-1 and TRBJ1-1, with no clear D. Germline CDR1 is MGHRA and CDR2 is YSYEKL. The CDR3 spans 14 residues. The V gene lost 0 bases and the J gene lost 1 base, with 6 bases spanning the gap. CDR3 loop: CASSQDMENTEAFF. CDR3 sequence (DNA): TGCGCCAGCAGCCAAGATATGGAGAACACTGAAGCTTTCTTT.

The chain employs TRBV7-4 and TRBJ1-2; D is undetermined. The germline gives CDR1 SGHVT, CDR2 SQSDAQ. This CDR3 is 19 amino acids long. V was pared by 6 bases and J by 2 bases, with 28 bases between. The CDR3 DNA sequence: TGTGCCAGCAGTCGAATCAGCCTCCGGGCGAGATCCTTAAACTATGGCTACACCTTC. Translation gives CASSRISLRARSLNYGYTF.

The chain carries TRBV7-8 and TRBJ1-1, with TRBD1 matching over 11 bases. The germline V gene has CDR1 SGHVS and CDR2 FQNEAQ. The CDR3 loop spans 16 amino acids. J was trimmed by 2 bases and V by 3 bases; bases with no gene match: 5. The CDR3 protein is CASSFGTGGRNTEAFF. CDR3 coding DNA: TGTGCCAGCAGCTTCGGGACAGGGGGACGTAACACTGAAGCTTTCTTT.

The chain carries TRBV5-1 and TRBJ2-7; 7 bases agree with TRBD2. Germline assignment: CDR1 SGHRS and CDR2 YFSETQ. The V and J ends lost 2 bases and 2 bases, in that order; junction bases with no gene match: 13. This CDR3 comprises 17 residues. As DNA, the CDR3 is TGCGCCAGCAGCTTAGCCCCCTGGTCGCGGGAGACCTACGAGCAGTACTTC. Translated, it gives CASSLAPWSRETYEQYF.

The chain has TRBV30 and TRBJ1-2, with TRBD1 as a possible D gene (5 bases). CDR3 length: 12 amino acids. The V and J ends lost 4 bases and 8 bases respectively, with 14 bases between them. Germline CDR1 is GTSNPN and CDR2 is SVGIG (reference sequence). The CDR3 nucleotides read TGTGCCTGGATCCCCGGGGAGGGGGGCTACACCTTC. This sequence encodes CAWIPGEGGYTF.

The CDR3 DNA follows: TGCGCCAGCAGCTTGGGACAGGGGGAAAATGAGCAGTTCTTC. It yields the protein CASSLGQGENEQFF. The V gene is TRBV5-1, the J gene TRBJ2-1; TRBD1 matches 9 bases. The CDR3 covers 14 residues. V shed 0 bases and J 7 bases; nucleotides not matched to a gene: 2. CDR1 and CDR2 (germline): SGHRS, YFSETQ.

The J gene is TRBJ1-2, the V gene TRBV13; no clear D. The CDR3 spans 16 residues. In germline, CDR1 is PRHDT, CDR2 FYEKMQ (reference sequence). V lost 3 bases to trimming and J lost 0 bases, with 14 bases between them. The CDR3 sequence is CASSFGLGSTNYGYTF. CDR3 sequence (DNA): TGTGCCAGCAGCTTTGGTCTGGGATCCACTAACTATGGCTACACCTTC. The whole variable domain, remainder taken from reference TRBV13 and TRBJ1-2, is AAGVIQSPRHLIKEKRETATLKCYPIPRHDTVYWYQQGPGQDPQFLISFYEKMQSDKGSIPDRFSAQQFSDYHSELNMSSLELGDSALYFCASSFGLGSTNYGYTFGSGTRLTVV.

The V call is TRBV5-4, the J call TRBJ2-3, with D unclear. This CDR3 spans 14 amino acids. Germline V gene sequence: CDR1 SGHNT, CDR2 YYREEE (reference sequence). V was clipped by 2 bases and J by 5 bases, with 12 bases between them. In nucleotides, the CDR3 is TGTGCCAGCAGCTTCAGCCGGAGAGTAGATACGCAGTATTTT. Protein sequence: CASSFSRRVDTQYF.

This chain links TRBV3-1 (or the pseudogene TRBV3-2) with TRBJ1-2; D may be TRBD1 (5 bases). Germline CDR1 is LGHDT and CDR2 is YNNKEL (reference sequence). The CDR3 spans 15 residues. V was cut by 0 bases and J by 6 bases, with 14 bases left in between. This chain's CDR3 is CASSQERWAGNGYTF. The CDR3, as DNA: TGTGCCAGCAGCCAAGAAAGGTGGGCAGGGAATGGCTACACCTTC.

The V gene is TRBV7-2, the J gene TRBJ2-7, with D hard to call. CDR1 is SGHTA, CDR2 FQGNSA, per germline. Trimming took off 6 bases at V and 6 bases at J, with 24 bases between the two ends. This CDR3 comprises 16 residues. CDR3 protein: CASRPQGGSLISEQYF. The CDR3 DNA is TGTGCCAGCAGACCTCAAGGTGGCAGCCTAATCTCCGAGCAGTACTTC.

CDR3 sequence reads: CASSPEINYGYTF. Here the CDR3 DNA reads TGTGCCAGCAGTCCGGAGATTAACTATGGCTACACCTTC. V usage is TRBV6-4 and J usage is TRBJ1-2; D gene uncertain. CDR3 size: 13 residues. Trimming left V 5 bases short and J 1 base short, with 8 bases between. Germline V CDR1 and CDR2: MRHNA, SNTAGT.